The T cell receptor (beta chain) described here comes from a study of early T cells in non-severe SARS-CoV-2 infection. As for the study in general: Unsorted whole blood bulk RNA was sequenced, with unpaired chains.

Overall study results and limits: Matching results from VDJdb favored anti-spike CD8 responses, leaving private and CD4 specificities undetected.

Trimming removed 4 bases at V and 4 bases at J, with 14 bases between. The germline V gene has CDR1 MNHNY and CDR2 SVGAGI (reference sequence). CDR3 length: 15 amino acids. Unique molecular identifiers were affixed to single, distinct cDNA molecules. TCRdb itself ran the 5' RACE reads through MiXCR, one entry per CDR3 protein. The repertoire holds some 44,000 distinct CDR3 sequences, with approximately 6.3% as singletons. Many counts were recorded for this clonotype. Its antigen is unknown. V gene TRBV6-6 combines with J gene TRBJ1-3, with D tentatively TRBD1 (6 bases). The source is an adult who was a healthcare worker with PCR-confirmed SARS-CoV-2 infection or an uninfected control (not recorded which). Sequencing was performed on whole blood, taken at baseline. The CDR3 bases are TGTGCCAGCAGTTTCACTACAGGGCCGGGAAACACCATATATTTT. This codes for CASSFTTGPGNTIYF.